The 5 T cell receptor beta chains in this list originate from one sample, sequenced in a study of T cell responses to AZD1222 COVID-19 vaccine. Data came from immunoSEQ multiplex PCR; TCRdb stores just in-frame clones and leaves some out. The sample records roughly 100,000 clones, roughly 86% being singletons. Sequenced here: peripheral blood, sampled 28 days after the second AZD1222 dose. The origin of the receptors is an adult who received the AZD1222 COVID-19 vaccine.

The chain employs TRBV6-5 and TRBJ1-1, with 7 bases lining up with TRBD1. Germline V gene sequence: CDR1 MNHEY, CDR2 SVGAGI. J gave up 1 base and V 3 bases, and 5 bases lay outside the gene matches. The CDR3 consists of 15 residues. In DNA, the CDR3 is TGTGCCAGCAGTTATCTTGGACAGGCGAACACTGAAGCTTTCTTT. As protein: CASSYLGQANTEAFF.

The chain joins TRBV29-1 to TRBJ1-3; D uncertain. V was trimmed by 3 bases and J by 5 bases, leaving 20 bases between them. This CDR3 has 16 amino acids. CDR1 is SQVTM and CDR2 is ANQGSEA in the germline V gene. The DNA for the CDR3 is TGCAGCGTTGAGGTGGCTGAAACTCAGTCGAGAAACACCATATATTTT. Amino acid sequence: CSVEVAETQSRNTIYF.

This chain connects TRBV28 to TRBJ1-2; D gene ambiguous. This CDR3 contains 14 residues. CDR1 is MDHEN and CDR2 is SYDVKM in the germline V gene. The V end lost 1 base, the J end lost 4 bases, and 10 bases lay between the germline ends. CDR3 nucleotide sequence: TGTGCCAGCAGTTTATTAAGCGTGACCTATGGCTACACCTTC. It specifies CASSLLSVTYGYTF.

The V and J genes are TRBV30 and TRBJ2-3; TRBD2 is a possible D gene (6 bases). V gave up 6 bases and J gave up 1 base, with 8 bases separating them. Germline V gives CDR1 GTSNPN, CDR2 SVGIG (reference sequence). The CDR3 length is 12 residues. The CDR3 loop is CACSSGTDTQYF. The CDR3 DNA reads TGTGCCTGTTCTAGCGGCACAGATACGCAGTATTTT.

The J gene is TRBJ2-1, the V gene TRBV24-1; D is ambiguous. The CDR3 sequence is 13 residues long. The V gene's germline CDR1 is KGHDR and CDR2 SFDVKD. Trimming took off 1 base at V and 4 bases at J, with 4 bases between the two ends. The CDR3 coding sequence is TGTGCCACCAGTGATTTACGGTACAATGAGCAGTTCTTC. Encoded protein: CATSDLRYNEQFF.